Listed here are 21 T cell receptor beta chains from one sample, sequenced in a study of blood T cell repertoires in COVID-19. TCRdb's table, derived via immunoSEQ multiplex PCR, lists solely in-frame clones and lacks some. The sample has fewer than 250,000 clones; approximately 80% are singletons. The specimen sequenced was peripheral blood. Receptors originate from a young man with active or convalescent COVID-19.

J is TRBJ1-5 and V is TRBV10-3; 8 nucleotides line up with TRBD1. Germline trimming cut 10 bases from V and 2 bases from J; bases unmatched to any gene: 13. The CDR3 sequence is 16 residues long. CDR1 ENHRY and CDR2 SYGVKD come from the germline V gene. The chain's CDR3 is CATLMGQVRRNQPQHF. DNA for the CDR3: TGTGCCACGTTAATGGGACAGGTTAGGCGCAATCAGCCCCAGCATTTT.

The CDR3 region has the DNA TGCGCCAGCAGCACCCAAGGACAGGGCTACGAGCAGTACTTC. Translated, it gives CASSTQGQGYEQYF. V and J are TRBV5-1 and TRBJ2-7; 8 positions agree with TRBD1. Germline V gives CDR1 SGHRS, CDR2 YFSETQ. The CDR3 totals 14 residues. V lost 4 bases and J lost 3; bases outside the gene matches: 6. The full variable domain, completed using reference TRBV5-1 and TRBJ2-7, is KAGVTQTPRYLIKTRGQQVTLSCSPISGHRSVSWYQQTPGQGLQFLFEYFSETQRNKGNFPGRFSGRQFSNSRSEMNVSTLELGDSALYLCASSTQGQGYEQYFGPGTRLTVT.

This clone was observed a single time. This chain joins TRBV7-6 and TRBJ2-7, with 11 bases matching TRBD2. The CDR3 length is 16 residues. J was trimmed by 4 bases and V by 1 base; bases with no gene match: 6. Germline V CDR1 and CDR2: SGHVS, FNYEAQ. The CDR3 DNA is TGTGCCAGCAGCTTAGGCCTAGCGGGAGGCGGGTACGAGCAGTACTTC. Translation gives CASSLGLAGGGYEQYF.

The chain joins TRBV9 to TRBJ1-6, with 8 positions matching TRBD1. The V segment lost 6 bases and the J segment 9 bases; nucleotides outside the gene matches: 11. This CDR3 contains 15 residues. Germline V gene lookup returns CDR1 SGDLS and CDR2 YYNGEE. CDR3 bases: TGTGCCAGCAACGACGGACAGGGTTTAGGTTCACCCCTCCACTTT. It translates to CASNDGQGLGSPLHF.

The chain links TRBV7-6 to TRBJ2-7, with D perhaps matching TRBD2 (5 bases). The V and J ends lost 5 bases and 0 bases respectively, with 17 bases between them. The germline CDR1 and CDR2 sequences are SGHVS and FNYEAQ. The CDR3 has 16 residues. In DNA form, the CDR3 reads TGTGCCAGCAGCGCTGTAGTAGCGCCGAGCTCCTACGAGCAGTACTTC. Amino acid sequence: CASSAVVAPSSYEQYF.

CDR3 DNA sequence: TGTGCCAGCAGCACAAGGGACTCCGCGAACGGGGAGCTGTTTTTT. It is translated as CASSTRDSANGELFF. The genes are TRBV9 and TRBJ2-2; maybe TRBD2 (6 bases). Trimming took 4 bases from V and 7 from J, leaving 17 bases between them. The CDR3 is 15 residues long. Germline lookup yields CDR1 SGDLS and CDR2 YYNGEE.

The chain uses TRBV15 and TRBJ1-6; possibly TRBD1 for D (5 bases). The CDR3 length is 14 residues. Germline V gives CDR1 LNHNV, CDR2 YYDKDF (reference sequence). V lost 4 bases and J 6 bases, leaving 10 bases between the germline ends. The CDR3: CATSTGTSNSPLHF. CDR3 sequence (DNA): TGTGCCACCAGCACCGGGACTTCTAATTCACCCCTCCACTTT.

This clone came up a few times. This rearrangement joins TRBV23-1 to TRBJ2-1; 10 bases line up with TRBD1. TRBV23-1 is placed among ORFs of uncertain function. This CDR3 has 19 residues. J gave up 1 base and V 6 bases, and 15 bases lay outside the gene matches. CDR3 DNA sequence: TGCGCCAGCAGCCTCACCGGGACAGGGGCCCCTCCATCCTACAATGAGCAGTTCTTC. Protein product: CASSLTGTGAPPSYNEQFF.

DNA of the CDR3: TGTGCCAGCAGCCAAGATAGGAGGGCTTTCTTT. It translates to CASSQDRRAFF. V and J are TRBV3-1 (or the pseudogene TRBV3-2) and TRBJ1-1; no clear D gene. The CDR3 totals 11 residues. V was pared by 0 bases and J by 11 bases, with 7 bases between. Germline V gene lookup returns CDR1 LGHDT and CDR2 YNNKEL (reference sequence).

J is TRBJ2-5 and V is TRBV9; D remains ambiguous. Trimming cost V 0 bases and J 5 bases, with 11 bases left between them. Germline CDR1 is SGDLS and CDR2 is YYNGEE. The CDR3 length is 14 residues. The DNA for the CDR3 is TGTGCCAGCAGCGTAGAATCGGCCGGGGAGACCCAGTACTTC. Amino acids: CASSVESAGETQYF.

The chain carries TRBV11-3 and TRBJ2-2, with D possibly TRBD1 on 7 matching bases. With 4 bases removed from V and 0 bases from J, the gap between germline ends came to 15 bases. Germline loops: CDR1 SGHNT, CDR2 YENEEA. The CDR3 contains 17 residues. The CDR3 is CASSSQGGHANTGELFF. The CDR3 bases are TGTGCCAGCAGCTCCCAGGGGGGACATGCGAACACCGGGGAGCTGTTTTTT.

This clone was recorded a few times. The chain is built from TRBV4-1 and TRBJ1-5; D unresolved. The CDR3 length is 15 residues. The germline CDR1 and CDR2 sequences are MGHRA and YSYEKL. V was pared by 0 bases and J by 0 bases, with 6 bases between. Written as DNA, the CDR3 is TGCGCCAGCAGCCAAGACTATCCTAGCAATCAGCCCCAGCATTTT. This encodes CASSQDYPSNQPQHF.

This CDR3 is CASSVGSGTGSQPQHF. Here the CDR3 DNA reads TGTGCCAGCAGCGTAGGATCAGGGACAGGGAGTCAGCCCCAGCATTTT. The chain carries TRBV9 and TRBJ1-5; 9 positions agree with TRBD1. Germline V CDR1 and CDR2: SGDLS, YYNGEE. The CDR3 runs 16 residues. J gave up 6 bases and V 0 bases, and 7 bases lay outside the gene matches.

The chain carries TRBV6-1 and TRBJ1-5, with a possible D match to TRBD1 (5 bases). The length of the CDR3 is 15 residues. The ends were cut back, 3 bases at V and 0 bases at J, with 9 bases in the middle. Germline lookup yields CDR1 MNHNS and CDR2 SASEGT. The CDR3 loop is CASSDRAHSNQPQHF. The CDR3 coding sequence is TGTGCCAGCAGTGACAGGGCCCATAGCAATCAGCCCCAGCATTTT.

The chain carries TRBV9 and TRBJ2-2, with TRBD1 as a possible D gene (6 bases). Germline CDR1 SGDLS, CDR2 YYNGEE. This CDR3 comprises 14 residues. V lost 0 bases and J 7 bases, leaving 10 bases between the germline ends. The CDR3 DNA reads TGTGCCAGCAGCGTAGGGGGGCCGGTCGGGGAGCTGTTTTTT. The encoded protein is CASSVGGPVGELFF.

The gene calls are TRBV5-1 and TRBJ2-3; no reliable D call. Germline CDR1 and CDR2: SGHRS and YFSETQ. With 0 bases removed from V and 2 bases from J, the gap between germline ends came to 7 bases. The CDR3 has 14 residues. CDR3 residues: CASSLDQATDTQYF. CDR3 DNA sequence: TGCGCCAGCAGCTTGGATCAGGCCACAGATACGCAGTATTTT.

The rearrangement links TRBV9 to TRBJ1-6; 8 nucleotides agree with TRBD1. The CDR3 runs 14 residues. Germline trimming cut 4 bases from V and 9 bases from J; bases unmatched to any gene: 6. The V gene's germline CDR1 is SGDLS and CDR2 YYNGEE. The CDR3 region is CASSPTRGLSPLHF. Here the CDR3 DNA reads TGTGCCAGCAGCCCGACCAGGGGGCTTTCACCCCTCCACTTT. Supplemented by reference TRBV9 and TRBJ1-6, the full variable domain reads DSGVTQTPKHLITATGQRVTLRCSPRSGDLSVYWYQQSLDQGLQFLIQYYNGEERAKGNILERFSAQQFPDLHSELNLSSLELGDSALYFCASSPTRGLSPLHFGNGTRLTVT.

The gene calls are TRBV7-2 and TRBJ1-1; no clear D. V was cut by 5 bases and J by 4 bases, with 17 bases left in between. Germline V lookup: CDR1 SGHTA, CDR2 FQGNSA. The CDR3 totals 15 residues. The CDR3 DNA reads as TGTGCCAGCAGCCCTCAGGCCCCTTTGGGCACTGAAGCTTTCTTT. Amino acid sequence: CASSPQAPLGTEAFF. Using reference TRBV7-2 and TRBJ1-1 for the parts outside the CDR3, the full variable domain is GAGVSQSPSNKVTEKGKDVELRCDPISGHTALYWYRQSLGQGLEFLIYFQGNSAPDKSGLPSDRFSAERTGGSVSTLTIQRTQQEDSAVYLCASSPQAPLGTEAFFGQGTRLTVV.

This clone showed up just once. This chain connects TRBV30 to TRBJ1-1, with 10 nucleotides matching TRBD1. Germline CDR1 GTSNPN, CDR2 SVGIG (reference sequence). This CDR3 is built from 12 residues. With V trimmed by 0 bases and J by 11 bases, 3 bases remained unmatched. The CDR3 region has the DNA TGTGCCTGGAGTGTACAGACAGGGGGCGCTTTCTTT. The encoded protein is CAWSVQTGGAFF.

The J gene is TRBJ2-5, the V gene TRBV9, with a weak D call TRBD2 (6 bases). The CDR3 extends over 16 amino acids. Germline assignment: CDR1 SGDLS and CDR2 YYNGEE. Trimming stripped 2 bases from V and 1 base from J, with 15 bases between. The CDR3 spells CASSVGGGRTQETQYF. The CDR3 DNA is TGTGCCAGCAGCGTGGGAGGTGGTCGAACCCAAGAGACCCAGTACTTC.

The chain uses TRBV28 and TRBJ2-1; possibly TRBD1 for D (5 bases). This CDR3 comprises 13 residues. Deletions cut 3 bases from V and 14 bases from J, with 17 bases between. Germline V gene sequence: CDR1 MDHEN, CDR2 SYDVKM. The CDR3 region has the DNA TGTGCCAGCAGTTTCCCTTCCAGGGCGCGAGAGTTCTTC. It encodes CASSFPSRAREFF.